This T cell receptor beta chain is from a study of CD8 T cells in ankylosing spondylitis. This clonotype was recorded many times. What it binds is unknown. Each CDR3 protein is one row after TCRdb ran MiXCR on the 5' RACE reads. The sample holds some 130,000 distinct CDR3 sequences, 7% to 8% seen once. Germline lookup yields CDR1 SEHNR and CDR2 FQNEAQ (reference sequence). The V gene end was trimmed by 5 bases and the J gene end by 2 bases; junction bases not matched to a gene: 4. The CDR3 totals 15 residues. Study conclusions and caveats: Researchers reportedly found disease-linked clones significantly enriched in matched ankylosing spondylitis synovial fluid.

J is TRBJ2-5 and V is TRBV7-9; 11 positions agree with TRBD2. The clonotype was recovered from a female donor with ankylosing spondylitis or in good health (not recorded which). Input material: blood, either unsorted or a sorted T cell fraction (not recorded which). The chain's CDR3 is CASSKRLAGQETQYF. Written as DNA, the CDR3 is TGTGCCAGCAGCAAAAGACTAGCGGGGCAAGAGACCCAGTACTTC.